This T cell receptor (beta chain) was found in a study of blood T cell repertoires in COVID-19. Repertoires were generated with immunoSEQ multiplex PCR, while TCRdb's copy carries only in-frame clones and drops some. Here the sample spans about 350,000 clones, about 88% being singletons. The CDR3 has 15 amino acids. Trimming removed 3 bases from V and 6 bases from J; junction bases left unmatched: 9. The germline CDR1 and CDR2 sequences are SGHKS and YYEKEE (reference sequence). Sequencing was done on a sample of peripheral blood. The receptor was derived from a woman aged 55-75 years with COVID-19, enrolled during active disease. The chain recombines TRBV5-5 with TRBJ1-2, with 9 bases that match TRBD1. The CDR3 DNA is TGTGCCAGCAGCTGGGACGGGACAGGGATTAATGGCTACACCTTC. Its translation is CASSWDGTGINGYTF.